These 32 T cell receptor beta chains originate from one sample sequenced in a study of T cells in Graves' hyperthyroidism and ophthalmopathy (dated by TCRdb to about 2019). The method behind the library was multiplex PCR. Sequencer: Illumina HiSeq 2000. The TCR beta CDR3 regions were amplified from RNA transcripts. The first round of RT-PCR for the TCR CDR3 was performed with the HTBI primer set and the Qiagen OneStep RT-PCR kit. The public reads were reprocessed in TCRdb via fastp at Q25 and MiXCR, keeping in-frame beta chains. Rows with one shared CDR3 protein collapse into an entry with the most common genes and DNA. The sample table contains about 610,000 distinct CDR3 sequences; only one count was recorded for 16% of them. Of the sample, around 3.5% falls within the top ten clones. Sample: blood. Receptors were obtained from a woman aged 40 to 50 with Graves' ophthalmopathy.

This clonotype has more than one count but fewer than ten. The V and J genes are TRBV3-1 and TRBJ1-3; a weak D match, TRBD1 (6 bases). V was pared by 0 bases and J by 3 bases, with 21 bases between. The CDR3 covers 19 residues. From germline, CDR1 is LGHDT and CDR2 YNNKEL (reference sequence). This CDR3 is CASSQESLTQGRSGNTIYF. In nucleotides, the CDR3 is TGTGCCAGCAGCCAAGAATCGCTAACCCAGGGGAGGAGTGGAAACACCATATATTTT.

As concerns this clonotype: At one of its ends the junction is not consistent with the germline gene, which may arise from a read error. The chain couples TRBV12-3 or TRBV12-4 to TRBJ2-7, with D hard to call. This CDR3 has 13 residues. CDR3 protein: CASKTTESYEQYF. DNA for the CDR3: TGTGCCAGCAAAACGACGGAAAGCTACGAGCAATACTTC.

This clonotype was detected ten times or more. The chain has TRBV2 and TRBJ2-5; 8 nucleotides agree with TRBD2. With 7 bases clipped from V and 1 base from J, the junction kept 2 bases outside the gene matches. The CDR3 totals 13 residues. CDR1 and CDR2 from the germline V gene are SNHLY and FYNNEI. Here the CDR3 DNA reads TGTGCCAGCACGGGAGGGCCCCAAGAGACCCAGTACTTC. Amino acids: CASTGGPQETQYF.

This clonotype was seen more than once but under ten times. J is TRBJ2-1 and V is TRBV6-1, with 9 bases matching TRBD1. This CDR3 contains 13 residues. V shed 7 bases and J 5 bases; nucleotides not matched to a gene: 3. Germline V lookup: CDR1 MNHNS, CDR2 SASEGT. This chain's CDR3 is CASTGQGNNEQFF. The CDR3 DNA reads TGTGCCAGCACGGGACAGGGCAACAATGAGCAGTTCTTC.

CDR3 nucleotide sequence: TGTGCCAGCAGTGAAGAACAGGGGGCATGGCAGCCCCAGCATTTT. Its translation is CASSEEQGAWQPQHF. The genes are TRBV2 and TRBJ1-5, with 9 bases that match TRBD1. From germline, CDR1 is SNHLY and CDR2 FYNNEI. The V gene end was trimmed by 1 base and the J gene end by 7 bases; junction bases not matched to a gene: 5. This CDR3 spans 15 amino acids.

This chain joins TRBV3-1 and TRBJ1-4, with D perhaps matching TRBD1 (6 bases). V was shortened by 1 base and J by 7 bases, with 10 bases between the two germline ends. The CDR3 runs to 14 residues. Germline V gene lookup returns CDR1 LGHDT and CDR2 YNNKEL (reference sequence). The DNA of the CDR3 is TGTGCCAGCAGCCAAGCGACAGGTTCTGAAAAACTGTTTTTT. It codes for CASSQATGSEKLFF.

The chain couples TRBV20-1 to TRBJ2-3; TRBD2 might be the D (6 bases). CDR3 length: 14 residues. V lost 3 bases, J lost 2 bases, and 12 bases lay in between. Germline V CDR1 and CDR2: DFQATT, SNEGSKA (reference sequence). CDR3 in amino acids: CSARARGNTDTQYF. DNA for the CDR3: TGCAGTGCTAGGGCACGGGGGAACACAGATACGCAGTATTTT.

This clonotype has a handful of counts. The chain joins TRBV20-1 to TRBJ1-1; no clear D. This CDR3 is 14 amino acids long. V dropped 0 bases and J dropped 0 bases, with 8 bases sitting between them. CDR1 DFQATT and CDR2 SNEGSKA come from the germline V gene (reference sequence). CDR3 DNA: TGCAGTGCTAGAGACAGGTCGGTGAACACTGAAGCTTTCTTT. It yields the protein CSARDRSVNTEAFF.

This clonotype was counted ten times or more. The genes are TRBV18 and TRBJ2-5; 8 nucleotides line up with TRBD1. The CDR3 runs 16 residues. With 2 bases clipped from V and 2 bases from J, the junction kept 7 bases outside the gene matches. Germline V gene sequence: CDR1 KGHSH, CDR2 LQKENI. The CDR3: CASSPSRTGSQETQYF. The CDR3 coding sequence is TGTGCCAGCTCACCAAGCAGGACAGGGAGTCAAGAGACCCAGTACTTC.

The chain combines TRBV19 with TRBJ1-2; perhaps TRBD1 as D (5 bases). CDR3 length: 14 amino acids. The V gene lost 7 bases and the J gene lost 4 bases, with 16 bases spanning the gap. Germline V gene data show CDR1 as LNHDA and CDR2 as SQIVND (reference sequence). The CDR3 nucleotides are TGTGCCAGTAATTGGCAGGGAGAGTCCTATGGCTACACCTTC. It codes for CASNWQGESYGYTF.

There are many counts of this clonotype. The chain carries TRBV11-2 and TRBJ2-7, with 11 bases that match TRBD2. J was trimmed by 0 bases and V by 6 bases; bases with no gene match: 10. The V gene's germline CDR1 is SGHAT and CDR2 FQNNGV. The CDR3 has 17 amino acids. The CDR3: CASRARVGLAGSYEQYF. The DNA of the CDR3 is TGTGCCAGCAGGGCGCGCGTTGGACTAGCGGGCTCCTACGAGCAGTACTTC. The full variable domain, completed using reference TRBV11-2 and TRBJ2-7, is EAGVAQSPRYKIIEKRQSVAFWCNPISGHATLYWYQQILGQGPKLLIQFQNNGVVDDSQLPKDRFSAERLKGVDSTLKIQPAKLEDSAVYLCASRARVGLAGSYEQYFGPGTRLTVT.

This clonotype showed up many times. The genes are TRBV18 and TRBJ1-5; D is perhaps TRBD1 (5 bases). Trimming pared 3 bases from V and 7 bases from J, leaving 10 bases between. The germline V gene has CDR1 KGHSH and CDR2 LQKENI. The CDR3 runs to 13 residues. CDR3 bases: TGTGCCAGCTCACCGTTTGGGGACCAGCCCCAGCATTTT. Residues: CASSPFGDQPQHF.

The table lists this clonotype with a few counts. The V gene is TRBV28, the J gene TRBJ2-1, with 12 bases fitting TRBD2. V shed 5 bases and J 7 bases; nucleotides not matched to a gene: 6. This CDR3 is built from 15 residues. CDR1 and CDR2 (germline): MDHEN, SYDVKM. The CDR3 DNA reads TGTGCCAGCAGTCAAACTAGCGGGGGGCGGAATGAGCAGTTCTTC. Translating it yields CASSQTSGGRNEQFF.

This clonotype was picked up many times. The V call is TRBV30, the J call TRBJ1-1, with 7 nucleotides matching TRBD1. Germline V gene data show CDR1 as GTSNPN and CDR2 as SVGIG (reference sequence). V trimming: 3 bases; J trimming: 6 bases; junction bases outside the gene matches: 7. CDR3 size: 13 residues. The CDR3 spells CAWSLTGYAEAFF. The CDR3 DNA reads TGTGCCTGGAGCCTGACAGGGTACGCTGAAGCTTTCTTT. Full variable domain (outside the CDR3, taken from reference TRBV30 and TRBJ1-1): SQTIHQWPATLVQPVGSPLSLECTVEGTSNPNLYWYRQAAGRGLQLLFYSVGIGQISSEVPQNLSASRPQDRQFILSSKKLLLSDSGFYLCAWSLTGYAEAFFGQGTRLTVV.

The chain links TRBV19 to TRBJ1-5; a possible D gene is TRBD1 (6 bases). The length of the CDR3 is 15 residues. Trimming stripped 3 bases from V and 7 bases from J, with 16 bases between. CDR1 and CDR2 (germline): LNHDA, SQIVND (reference sequence). The chain's CDR3 is CASSIPGARGQPQHF. DNA of the CDR3: TGTGCCAGTAGTATCCCAGGGGCGCGAGGCCAGCCCCAGCATTTT.

The chain links TRBV20-1 to TRBJ2-4; D unresolved. The CDR3 is 13 residues long. Germline V gene lookup returns CDR1 DFQATT and CDR2 SNEGSKA (reference sequence). V shed 3 bases and J shed 3 bases, with 9 bases lying between them. This CDR3 is CSASVLGKNIQYF. For the CDR3, the DNA is TGCAGTGCTAGTGTGCTGGGCAAAAACATTCAGTACTTC.

At least ten counts were recorded for this clonotype. The rearrangement uses TRBV6-2 or TRBV6-3 and TRBJ2-2, with TRBD2 matching 8 bases. CDR1 and CDR2 (germline): MNHEY, SVGEGT. The CDR3 totals 13 residues. V shed 6 bases, J shed 3 bases, and the junction held 0 bases outside the gene matches. The CDR3 sequence is CASSGGDTGELFF. Here the CDR3 DNA reads TGTGCCAGCAGCGGGGGGGACACCGGGGAGCTGTTTTTT.

The V gene is TRBV20-1, the J gene TRBJ2-1; D might be TRBD1 or TRBD2, each matching 5 bases. The germline CDR1 and CDR2 sequences are DFQATT and SNEGSKA (reference sequence). The CDR3 is 14 residues long. V dropped 3 bases and J dropped 1 base, with 10 bases sitting between them. The CDR3 loop reads CSASTGRSYNEQFF. The CDR3 DNA follows: TGCAGTGCTAGTACGGGGCGTTCCTACAATGAGCAGTTCTTC.

This clonotype was detected ten times or more. The CDR3 bases are TGCAGTGCTAGAGATGCGGGACAGGGTGGAGAGACCCAGTACTTC. It codes for CSARDAGQGGETQYF. The chain combines TRBV20-1 with TRBJ2-5, with TRBD1 matching over 9 bases. This CDR3 is built from 15 residues. J lost 4 bases, V lost 0 bases, and 6 bases had no gene match. Per the germline V gene, CDR1 is DFQATT and CDR2 is SNEGSKA (reference sequence).

At least ten counts were recorded for this clonotype. The chain is built from TRBV2 and TRBJ2-1; 11 bases map to TRBD2. This CDR3 is built from 18 residues. Germline CDR1 SNHLY, CDR2 FYNNEI. Trimming at V came to 5 bases and at J to 6 bases, leaving 15 bases not matched to a gene. CDR3 nucleotide sequence: TGTGCCAGCAGTTATATAGCGGGAGGGAACACGGCACGCAATGAGCAGTTCTTC. It codes for CASSYIAGGNTARNEQFF.

In this sample, this clonotype turned up many times. This sequence joins TRBV12-3 or TRBV12-4 and TRBJ1-1; no firm D call. The CDR3 runs to 15 residues. V was shortened by 3 bases and J by 0 bases, with 11 bases between the two germline ends. The CDR3 DNA sequence: TGTGCCAGCAGTTTCCAGCCGGGCGTGAACACTGAAGCTTTCTTT. This gives the protein CASSFQPGVNTEAFF.

Many counts were recorded for this clonotype. The chain has TRBV28 and TRBJ2-7; D not resolved. CDR3 length equals 14 residues. V dropped 1 base and J dropped 2 bases, with 9 bases sitting between them. Germline CDR1 is MDHEN and CDR2 is SYDVKM. CDR3 nucleotides: TGTGCCAGCAGTTTATACGCAGCCACCTACGAGCAGTACTTC. Protein sequence: CASSLYAATYEQYF.

The J gene is TRBJ2-7, the V gene TRBV4-1; 8 bases map to TRBD2. Germline loops: CDR1 MGHRA, CDR2 YSYEKL. This CDR3 is built from 15 residues. The J segment lost 3 bases and the V segment lost 4 bases, leaving 8 bases of the junction unmatched. This CDR3 is CASSLSGGANYEQYF. DNA of the CDR3: TGCGCCAGCAGCCTAAGCGGGGGCGCCAACTACGAGCAGTACTTC.

The V gene is TRBV3-1, the J gene TRBJ2-6; D possibly corresponds to TRBD2 (5 bases). Deletions cut 5 bases from V and 7 bases from J, with 15 bases between. The CDR3 spans 15 residues. Germline V CDR1 and CDR2: LGHDT, YNNKEL (reference sequence). DNA of the CDR3: TGTGCCAGCAGCAGGACTCAGGATTTAGCCAACGTCCTGACTTTC. Translating gives CASSRTQDLANVLTF.

In this sample, this clonotype turned up a few times. The genes are TRBV15 and TRBJ2-7; D is possibly TRBD2 (7 bases). CDR1 is LNHNV and CDR2 is YYDKDF in the germline V gene (reference sequence). The CDR3 loop spans 14 amino acids. Between the trimmed V and J ends, which lost 3 bases and 5 bases, there was a span of 14 bases. CDR3 sequence: CATSSFRGADEQYF. CDR3 DNA sequence: TGTGCCACCAGCAGTTTTCGGGGGGCCGACGAGCAGTACTTC.

Many counts were recorded for this clonotype. This sequence joins TRBV28 and TRBJ2-1, with TRBD1 identical over 7 bases. Losses at the gene ends were 5 bases for V and 5 bases for J; bases not matched to a gene: 3. The germline gives CDR1 MDHEN, CDR2 SYDVKM. The CDR3 is 13 amino acids. Written as DNA, the CDR3 is TGTGCCAGCAGTAGGGACAGCCACAATGAGCAGTTCTTC. This encodes CASSRDSHNEQFF.

This clonotype was recorded at least ten times. V gene TRBV20-1 combines with J gene TRBJ1-1, with D possibly TRBD1 on 6 matching bases. Germline CDR1 is DFQATT and CDR2 is SNEGSKA (reference sequence). Deletions cut 6 bases from V and 0 bases from J, with 14 bases between. This CDR3 region has 14 residues. The CDR3 spells CSAYFGQLNTEAFF. The CDR3, as DNA: TGCAGTGCCTATTTCGGACAGCTGAACACTGAAGCTTTCTTT.

J is TRBJ2-1 and V is TRBV29-1; D is uncertain. The CDR3 has 14 residues. CDR1 and CDR2 (germline): SQVTM, ANQGSEA. The ends were cut back, 6 bases at V and 2 bases at J, with 14 bases in the middle. The CDR3 sequence: CSVEKIGTYNEQFF. For the CDR3, the DNA is TGCAGCGTGGAGAAAATAGGGACCTACAATGAGCAGTTCTTC.

This clonotype has more than one count but fewer than ten. This sequence joins TRBV10-3 and TRBJ2-1; tentatively, D is TRBD2 (5 bases). Trimming pared 6 bases from V and 7 bases from J, leaving 19 bases between. Germline CDR1 ENHRY, CDR2 SYGVKD. This CDR3 has 15 amino acids. The CDR3 DNA reads TGTGCCATCAGCGGAGTCGATGAGGGCGAAAATGAGCAGTTCTTC. Translating it yields CAISGVDEGENEQFF.

This clonotype was counted many times. This rearrangement joins TRBV6-1 to TRBJ2-1, with D unresolved. From germline, CDR1 is MNHNS and CDR2 SASEGT. Between the trimmed V and J ends, which lost 6 bases and 8 bases, there was a span of 11 bases. This CDR3 contains 12 residues. The CDR3 loop is CASRDGWDEQFF. The CDR3 DNA follows: TGTGCCAGCAGGGATGGTTGGGATGAGCAGTTCTTC.

The J gene is TRBJ2-1, the V gene TRBV7-4; TRBD1 matches 8 bases. Unmatched junction bases numbered 5, after V lost 5 bases and J lost 5 bases. Germline V gene sequence: CDR1 SGHVT, CDR2 SQSDAQ. There are 14 residues in the CDR3. CDR3 sequence (DNA): TGTGCCAGCAGCATTGGACAGGGTAACAATGAGCAGTTCTTC. Translated, it gives CASSIGQGNNEQFF.

This clonotype was observed at least ten times. The chain is built from TRBV12-3 or TRBV12-4 and TRBJ1-1; unclear D gene. With 6 bases removed from V and 5 bases from J, the gap between germline ends came to 7 bases. The CDR3 spans 11 residues. CDR3 nucleotides: TGTGCCAGCAGGCCCCAAACTGAAGCTTTCTTT. Its protein is CASRPQTEAFF.